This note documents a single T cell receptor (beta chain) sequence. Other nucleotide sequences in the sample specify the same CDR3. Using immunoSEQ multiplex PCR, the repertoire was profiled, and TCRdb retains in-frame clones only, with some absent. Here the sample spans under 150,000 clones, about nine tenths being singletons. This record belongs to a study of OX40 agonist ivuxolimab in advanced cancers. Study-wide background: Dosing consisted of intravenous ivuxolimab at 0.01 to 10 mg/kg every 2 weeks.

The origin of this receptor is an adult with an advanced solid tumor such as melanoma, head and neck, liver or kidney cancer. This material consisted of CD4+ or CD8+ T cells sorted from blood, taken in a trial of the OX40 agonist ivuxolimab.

Written as DNA, the CDR3 is TGTGCCAGCAGCGTAGCCGTTAACACTGAAGCTTTCTTT. Amino acid sequence: CASSVAVNTEAFF. This chain links TRBV9 with TRBJ1-1; D is uncertain. The germline gives CDR1 SGDLS, CDR2 YYNGEE. V lost 0 bases to trimming and J lost 2 bases, with 5 bases between them. The CDR3 length is 13 residues.